The present entry profiles one TCR beta chain with its context. The V end was cut by 0 bases, the J end by 0 bases, with 5 bases between. Germline-derived CDR1 and CDR2 are SGDLS and YYNGEE. The CDR3 spans 14 residues. Method: immunoSEQ multiplex PCR; TCRdb's copy keeps in-frame clones and lacks some. This table has around 300,000 clones, approximately 88% appearing once. The record originates from a study of blood T cell repertoires in COVID-19. Participants were placed into cohorts based on the clinical history they reported. All recovered Cohort 3 donors got two negative PCRs, got clearance, or saw symptom resolution.

Specimen: PBMCs or T cells enriched from blood (not recorded which). The receptor was isolated from a woman under 40 who had recovered from COVID-19. The chain carries TRBV9 and TRBJ2-3; D is unresolved. The CDR3 DNA follows: TGTGCCAGCAGCGTAGTCCCTAGCACAGATACGCAGTATTTT. Translating gives CASSVVPSTDTQYF.